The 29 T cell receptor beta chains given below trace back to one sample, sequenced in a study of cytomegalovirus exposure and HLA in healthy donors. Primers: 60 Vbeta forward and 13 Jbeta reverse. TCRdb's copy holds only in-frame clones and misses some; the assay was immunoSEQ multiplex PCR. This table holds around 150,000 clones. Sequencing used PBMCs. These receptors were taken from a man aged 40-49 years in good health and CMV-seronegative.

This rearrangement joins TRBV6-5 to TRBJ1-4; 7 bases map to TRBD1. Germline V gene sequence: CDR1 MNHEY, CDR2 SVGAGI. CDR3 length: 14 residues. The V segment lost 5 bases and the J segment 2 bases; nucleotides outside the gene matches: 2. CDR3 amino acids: CASSNRGTNEKLFF. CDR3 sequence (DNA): TGTGCCAGCAGTAACAGGGGCACTAATGAAAAACTGTTTTTT.

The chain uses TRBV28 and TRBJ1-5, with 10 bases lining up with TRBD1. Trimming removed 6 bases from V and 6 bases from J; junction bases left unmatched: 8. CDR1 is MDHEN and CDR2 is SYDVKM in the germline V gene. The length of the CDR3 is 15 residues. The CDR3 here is CASRSSGTGVQPQHF. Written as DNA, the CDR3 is TGTGCCAGCAGGTCTAGCGGGACAGGGGTTCAGCCCCAGCATTTT.

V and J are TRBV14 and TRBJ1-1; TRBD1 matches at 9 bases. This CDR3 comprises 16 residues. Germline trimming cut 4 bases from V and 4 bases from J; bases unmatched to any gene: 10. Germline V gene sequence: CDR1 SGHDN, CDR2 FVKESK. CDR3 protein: CASSPTRDRVATEAFF. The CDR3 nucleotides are TGTGCCAGCAGCCCGACTCGGGACAGGGTGGCCACTGAAGCTTTCTTT.

The CDR3 coding sequence is TGTGCCAGCAGTTTCGAGGGGGCGCGTAATTCACCCCTCCACTTT. Encoded protein: CASSFEGARNSPLHF. This chain joins TRBV6-5 and TRBJ1-6, with 7 bases fitting TRBD1. V was pared by 4 bases and J by 6 bases, with 6 bases of the junction left unmatched. Germline lookup yields CDR1 MNHEY and CDR2 SVGAGI. CDR3 length equals 15 residues.

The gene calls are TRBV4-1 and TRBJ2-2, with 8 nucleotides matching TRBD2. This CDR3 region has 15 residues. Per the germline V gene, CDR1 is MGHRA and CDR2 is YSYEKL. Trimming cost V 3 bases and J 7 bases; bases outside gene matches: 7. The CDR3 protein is CASSQSRRGVGELFF. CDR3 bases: TGCGCCAGCAGCCAGTCCAGGCGGGGGGTCGGGGAGCTGTTTTTT.

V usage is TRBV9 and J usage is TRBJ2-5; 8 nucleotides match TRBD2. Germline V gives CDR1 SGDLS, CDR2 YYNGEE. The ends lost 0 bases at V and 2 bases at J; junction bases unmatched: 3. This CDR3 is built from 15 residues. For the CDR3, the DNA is TGTGCCAGCAGCGTAGATCGGGGGGGGCAAGAGACCCAGTACTTC. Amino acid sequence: CASSVDRGGQETQYF.

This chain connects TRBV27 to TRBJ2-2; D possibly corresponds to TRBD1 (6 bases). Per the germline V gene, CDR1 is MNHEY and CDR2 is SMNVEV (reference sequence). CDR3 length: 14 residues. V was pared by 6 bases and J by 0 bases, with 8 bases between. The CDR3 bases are TGTGCCAGCAGAAGGACAGCGAACACCGGGGAGCTGTTTTTT. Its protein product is CASRRTANTGELFF.

CDR3 amino acids: CASSLLGGGVAGELFF. As DNA, the CDR3 is TGTGCCAGCAGCTTATTAGGGGGGGGCGTTGCCGGGGAGCTGTTTTTT. The gene calls are TRBV7-2 and TRBJ2-2; D perhaps matches TRBD2 (7 bases). This CDR3 region has 16 residues. V gave up 2 bases and J gave up 6 bases, with 16 bases separating them. Germline V gives CDR1 SGHTA, CDR2 FQGNSA.

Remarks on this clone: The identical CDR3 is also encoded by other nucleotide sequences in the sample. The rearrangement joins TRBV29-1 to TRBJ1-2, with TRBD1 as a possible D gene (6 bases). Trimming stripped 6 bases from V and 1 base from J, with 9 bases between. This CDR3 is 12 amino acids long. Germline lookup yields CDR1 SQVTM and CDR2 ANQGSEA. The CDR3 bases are TGCAGCGTAGGACAGAGTAACTATGGCTACACCTTC. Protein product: CSVGQSNYGYTF.

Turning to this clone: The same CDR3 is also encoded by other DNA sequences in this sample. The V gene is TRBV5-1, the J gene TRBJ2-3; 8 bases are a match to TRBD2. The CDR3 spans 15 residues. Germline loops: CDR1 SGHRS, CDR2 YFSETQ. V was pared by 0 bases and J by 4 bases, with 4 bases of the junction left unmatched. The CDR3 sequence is CASSLGSGGSDTQYF. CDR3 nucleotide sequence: TGCGCCAGCAGCTTGGGAAGCGGGGGATCAGATACGCAGTATTTT.

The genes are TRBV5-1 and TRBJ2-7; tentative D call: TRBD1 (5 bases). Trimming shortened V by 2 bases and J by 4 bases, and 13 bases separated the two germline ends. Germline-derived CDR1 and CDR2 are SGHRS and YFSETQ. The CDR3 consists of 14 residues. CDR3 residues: CASSFEGAGYEQYF. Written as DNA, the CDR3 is TGCGCCAGCAGCTTCGAAGGGGCCGGGTACGAGCAGTACTTC.

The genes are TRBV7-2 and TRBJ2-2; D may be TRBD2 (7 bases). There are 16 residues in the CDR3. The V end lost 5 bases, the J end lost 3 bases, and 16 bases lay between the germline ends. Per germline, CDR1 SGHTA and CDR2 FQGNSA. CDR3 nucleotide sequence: TGTGCCAGCAGCCCCTGGGGCGGGGGCTACACCGGGGAGCTGTTTTTT. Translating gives CASSPWGGGYTGELFF.

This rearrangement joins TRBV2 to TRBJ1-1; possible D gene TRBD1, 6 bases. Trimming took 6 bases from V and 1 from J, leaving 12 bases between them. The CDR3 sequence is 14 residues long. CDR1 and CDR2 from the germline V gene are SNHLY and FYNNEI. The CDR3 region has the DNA TGTGCCAGCAGGAGGGGGGGCGCGAACACTGAAGCTTTCTTT. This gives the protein CASRRGGANTEAFF.

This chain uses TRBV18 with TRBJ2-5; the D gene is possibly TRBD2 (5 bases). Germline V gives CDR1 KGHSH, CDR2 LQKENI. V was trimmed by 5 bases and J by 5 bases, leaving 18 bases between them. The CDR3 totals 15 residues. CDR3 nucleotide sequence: TGTGCCAGCTCAGAGGGTCAGCCTAAACAGGAGACCCAGTACTTC. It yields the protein CASSEGQPKQETQYF.

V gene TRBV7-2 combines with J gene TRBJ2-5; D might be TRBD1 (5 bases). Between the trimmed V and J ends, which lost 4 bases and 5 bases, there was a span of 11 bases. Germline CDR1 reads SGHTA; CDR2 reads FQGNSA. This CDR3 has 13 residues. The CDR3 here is CASSSLGAETQYF. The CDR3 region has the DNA TGTGCCAGCAGCTCCCTTGGGGCTGAGACCCAGTACTTC.

The CDR3 DNA reads TGCGCCAGCAGACTGGACACTTCCGGGTCGCTCTCCTCTGGGGCCAACGTCCTGACTTTC. Translating it yields CASRLDTSGSLSSGANVLTF. This chain joins TRBV5-1 and TRBJ2-6; a possible D gene is TRBD1 (5 bases). Per germline, CDR1 SGHRS and CDR2 YFSETQ. The CDR3 extends over 20 amino acids. V was shortened by 5 bases and J by 0 bases, with 24 bases between the two germline ends.

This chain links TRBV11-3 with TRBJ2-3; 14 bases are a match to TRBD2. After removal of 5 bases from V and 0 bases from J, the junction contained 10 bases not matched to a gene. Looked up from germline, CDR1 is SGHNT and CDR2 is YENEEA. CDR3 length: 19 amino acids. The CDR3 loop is CASSPRTSGGRSSTDTQYF. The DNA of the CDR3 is TGTGCCAGCAGCCCGCGGACTAGCGGGGGGCGATCTAGCACAGATACGCAGTATTTT.

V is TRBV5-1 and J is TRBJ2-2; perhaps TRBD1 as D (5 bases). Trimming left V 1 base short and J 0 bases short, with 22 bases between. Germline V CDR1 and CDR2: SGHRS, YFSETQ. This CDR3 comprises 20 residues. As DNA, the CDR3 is TGCGCCAGCAGCTTGAGAACCGCTGCCGACAGACTTACGAACACCGGGGAGCTGTTTTTT. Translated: CASSLRTAADRLTNTGELFF. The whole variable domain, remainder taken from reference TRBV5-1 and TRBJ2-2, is KAGVTQTPRYLIKTRGQQVTLSCSPISGHRSVSWYQQTPGQGLQFLFEYFSETQRNKGNFPGRFSGRQFSNSRSEMNVSTLELGDSALYLCASSLRTAADRLTNTGELFFGEGSRLTVL.

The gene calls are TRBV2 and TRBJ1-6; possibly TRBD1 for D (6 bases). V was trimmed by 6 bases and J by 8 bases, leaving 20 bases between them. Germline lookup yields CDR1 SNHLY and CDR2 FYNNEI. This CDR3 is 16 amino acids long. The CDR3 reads CASSEPPGHPYSPLHF. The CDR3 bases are TGTGCCAGCAGCGAGCCCCCGGGACATCCGTATTCACCCCTCCACTTT.

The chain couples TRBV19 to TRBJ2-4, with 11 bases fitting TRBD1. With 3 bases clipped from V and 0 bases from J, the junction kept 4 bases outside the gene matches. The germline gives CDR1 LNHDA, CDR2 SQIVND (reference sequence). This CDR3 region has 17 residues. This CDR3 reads CASSMGQGVLAKNIQYF. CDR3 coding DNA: TGTGCCAGTAGTATGGGACAGGGGGTACTAGCCAAAAACATTCAGTACTTC.

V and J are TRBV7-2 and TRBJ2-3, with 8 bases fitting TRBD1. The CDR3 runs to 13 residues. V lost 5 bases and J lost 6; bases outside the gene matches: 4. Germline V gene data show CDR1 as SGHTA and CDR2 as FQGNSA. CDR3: CASSRTGTDTQYF. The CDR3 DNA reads TGTGCCAGCAGCAGGACAGGGACGGATACGCAGTATTTT.

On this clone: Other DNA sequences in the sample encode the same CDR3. CDR3 coding DNA: TGTGCCAGCAGCTTTGGGGGCCACGAGCAGTACTTC. Its protein product is CASSFGGHEQYF. The chain employs TRBV5-6 and TRBJ2-7; D may be TRBD1 (6 bases). This CDR3 has 12 amino acids. Germline assignment: CDR1 SGHDT and CDR2 YYEEEE. Trimming pared 2 bases from V and 5 bases from J, leaving 8 bases between.

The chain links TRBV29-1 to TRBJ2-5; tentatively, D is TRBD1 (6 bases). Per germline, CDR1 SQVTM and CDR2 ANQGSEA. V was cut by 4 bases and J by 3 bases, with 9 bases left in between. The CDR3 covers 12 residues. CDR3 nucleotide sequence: TGCAGCGTTGCCAGGGGCGAAGAGACCCAGTACTTC. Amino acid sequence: CSVARGEETQYF.

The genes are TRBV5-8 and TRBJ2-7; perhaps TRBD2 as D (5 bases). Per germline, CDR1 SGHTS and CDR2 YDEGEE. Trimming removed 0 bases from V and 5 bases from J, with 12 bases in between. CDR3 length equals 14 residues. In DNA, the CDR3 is TGTGCCAGCAGCTTGGAGAGGGAAGGGAACGAGCAGTACTTC. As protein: CASSLEREGNEQYF.

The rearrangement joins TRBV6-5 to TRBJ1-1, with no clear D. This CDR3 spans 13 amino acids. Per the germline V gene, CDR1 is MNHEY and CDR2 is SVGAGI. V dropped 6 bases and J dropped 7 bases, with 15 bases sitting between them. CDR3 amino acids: CASSSMRDREAFF. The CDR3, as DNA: TGTGCCAGCAGCTCGATGAGGGATCGTGAAGCTTTCTTT.

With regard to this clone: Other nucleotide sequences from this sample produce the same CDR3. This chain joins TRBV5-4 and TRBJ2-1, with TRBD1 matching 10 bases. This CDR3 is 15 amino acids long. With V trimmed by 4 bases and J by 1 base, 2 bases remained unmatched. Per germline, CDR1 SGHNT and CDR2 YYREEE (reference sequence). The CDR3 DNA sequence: TGTGCCAGCAGCCCGGACAGGGGGTCCTACAATGAGCAGTTCTTC. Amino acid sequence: CASSPDRGSYNEQFF.

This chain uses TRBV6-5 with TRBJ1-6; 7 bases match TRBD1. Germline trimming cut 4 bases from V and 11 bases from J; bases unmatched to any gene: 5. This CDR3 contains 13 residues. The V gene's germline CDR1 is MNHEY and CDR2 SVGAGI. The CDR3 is CASSSHRGTPLHF. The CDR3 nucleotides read TGTGCCAGCAGTTCCCACAGGGGAACACCCCTCCACTTT.

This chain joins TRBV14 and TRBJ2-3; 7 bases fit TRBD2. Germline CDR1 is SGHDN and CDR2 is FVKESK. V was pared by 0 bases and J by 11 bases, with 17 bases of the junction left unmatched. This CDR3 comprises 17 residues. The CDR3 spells CASSQEGALSGAAEQYF. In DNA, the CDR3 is TGTGCCAGCAGCCAAGAGGGCGCGCTAAGCGGGGCGGCTGAGCAGTATTTT.

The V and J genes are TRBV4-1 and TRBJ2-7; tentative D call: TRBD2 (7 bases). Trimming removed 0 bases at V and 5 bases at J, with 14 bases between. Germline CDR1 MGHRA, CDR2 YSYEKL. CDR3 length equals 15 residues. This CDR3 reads CASSQDSRGDNEQYF. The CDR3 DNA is TGCGCCAGCAGCCAAGATTCCCGGGGGGACAACGAGCAGTACTTC.